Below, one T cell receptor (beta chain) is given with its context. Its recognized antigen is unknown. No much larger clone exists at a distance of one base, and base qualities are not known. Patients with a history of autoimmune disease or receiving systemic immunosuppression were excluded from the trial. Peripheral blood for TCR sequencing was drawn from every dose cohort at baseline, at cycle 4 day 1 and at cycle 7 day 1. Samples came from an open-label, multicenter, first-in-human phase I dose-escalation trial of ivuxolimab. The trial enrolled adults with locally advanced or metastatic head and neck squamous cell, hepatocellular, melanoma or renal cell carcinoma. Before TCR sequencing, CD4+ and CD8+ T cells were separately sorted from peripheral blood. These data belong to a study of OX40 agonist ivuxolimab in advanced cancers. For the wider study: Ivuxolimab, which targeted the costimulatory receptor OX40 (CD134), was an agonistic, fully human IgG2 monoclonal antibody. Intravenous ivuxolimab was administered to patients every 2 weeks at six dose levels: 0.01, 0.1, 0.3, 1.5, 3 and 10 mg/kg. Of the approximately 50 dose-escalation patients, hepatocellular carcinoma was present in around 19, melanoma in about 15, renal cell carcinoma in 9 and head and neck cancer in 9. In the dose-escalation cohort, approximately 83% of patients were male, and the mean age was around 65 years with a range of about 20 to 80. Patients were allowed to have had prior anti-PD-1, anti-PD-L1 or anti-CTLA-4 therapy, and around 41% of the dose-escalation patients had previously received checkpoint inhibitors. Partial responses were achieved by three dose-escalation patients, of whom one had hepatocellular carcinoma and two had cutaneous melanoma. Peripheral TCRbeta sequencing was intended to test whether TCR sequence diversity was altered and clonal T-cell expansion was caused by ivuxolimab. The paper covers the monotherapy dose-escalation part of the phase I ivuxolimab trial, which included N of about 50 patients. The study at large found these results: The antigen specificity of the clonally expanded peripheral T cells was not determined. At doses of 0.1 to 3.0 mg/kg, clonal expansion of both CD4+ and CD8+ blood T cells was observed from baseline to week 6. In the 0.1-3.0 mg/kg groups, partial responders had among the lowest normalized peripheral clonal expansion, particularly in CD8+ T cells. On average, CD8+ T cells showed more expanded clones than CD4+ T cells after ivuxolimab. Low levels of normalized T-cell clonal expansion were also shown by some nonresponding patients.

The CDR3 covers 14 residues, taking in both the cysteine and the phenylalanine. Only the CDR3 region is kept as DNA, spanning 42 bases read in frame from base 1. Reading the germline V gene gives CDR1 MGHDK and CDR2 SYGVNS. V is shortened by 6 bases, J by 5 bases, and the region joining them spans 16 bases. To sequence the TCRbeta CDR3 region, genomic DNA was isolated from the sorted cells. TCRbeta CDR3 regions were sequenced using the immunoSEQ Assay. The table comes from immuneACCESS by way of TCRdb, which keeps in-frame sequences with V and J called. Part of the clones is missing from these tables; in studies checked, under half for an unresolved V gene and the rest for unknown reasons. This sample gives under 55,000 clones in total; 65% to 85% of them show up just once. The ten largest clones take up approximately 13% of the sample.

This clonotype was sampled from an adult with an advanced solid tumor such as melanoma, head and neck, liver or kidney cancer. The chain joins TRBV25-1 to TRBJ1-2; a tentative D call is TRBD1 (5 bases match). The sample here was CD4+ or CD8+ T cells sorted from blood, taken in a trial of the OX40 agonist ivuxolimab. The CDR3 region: CASSQGSGGYGYTF. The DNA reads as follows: TGTGCCAGCAGCCAAGGTTCGGGGGGGTATGGCTACACCTTC.